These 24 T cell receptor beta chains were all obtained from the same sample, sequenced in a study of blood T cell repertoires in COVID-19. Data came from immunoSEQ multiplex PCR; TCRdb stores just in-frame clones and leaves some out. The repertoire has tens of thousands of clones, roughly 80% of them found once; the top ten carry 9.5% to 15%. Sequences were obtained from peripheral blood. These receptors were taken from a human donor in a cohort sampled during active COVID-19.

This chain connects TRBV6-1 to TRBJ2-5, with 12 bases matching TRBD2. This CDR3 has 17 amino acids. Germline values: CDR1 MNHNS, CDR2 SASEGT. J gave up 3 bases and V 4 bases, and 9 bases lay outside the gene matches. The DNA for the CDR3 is TGTGCCAGCAGTGGGACAATACTAGCGGGAGGTAAAGAGACCCAGTACTTC. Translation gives CASSGTILAGGKETQYF.

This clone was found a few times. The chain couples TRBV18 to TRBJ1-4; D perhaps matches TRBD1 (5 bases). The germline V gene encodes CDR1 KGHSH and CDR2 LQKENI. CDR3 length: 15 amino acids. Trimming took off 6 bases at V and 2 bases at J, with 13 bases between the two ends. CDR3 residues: CASSPAGRTNEKLFF. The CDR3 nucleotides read TGTGCCAGCTCCCCAGCGGGGCGTACTAATGAAAAACTGTTTTTT.

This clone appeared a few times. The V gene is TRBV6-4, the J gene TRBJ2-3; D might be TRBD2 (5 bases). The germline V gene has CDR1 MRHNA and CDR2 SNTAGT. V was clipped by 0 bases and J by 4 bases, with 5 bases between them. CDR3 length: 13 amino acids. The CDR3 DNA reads TGTGCCAGCAGTGACTCGGAGGCAGATACGCAGTATTTT. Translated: CASSDSEADTQYF.

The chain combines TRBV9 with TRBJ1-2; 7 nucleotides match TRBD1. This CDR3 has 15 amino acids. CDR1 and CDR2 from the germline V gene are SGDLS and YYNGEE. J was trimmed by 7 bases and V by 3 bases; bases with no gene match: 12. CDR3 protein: CASSAYRGEPTGYTF. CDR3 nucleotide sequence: TGTGCCAGCAGCGCTTACAGGGGCGAGCCGACTGGCTACACCTTC.

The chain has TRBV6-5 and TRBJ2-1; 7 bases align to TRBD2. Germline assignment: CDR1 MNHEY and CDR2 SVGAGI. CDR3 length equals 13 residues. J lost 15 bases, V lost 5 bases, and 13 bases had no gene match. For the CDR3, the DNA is TGTGCCAGCAGTAAACCTACTTGGGGGGGGTTGTTCTTC. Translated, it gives CASSKPTWGGLFF.

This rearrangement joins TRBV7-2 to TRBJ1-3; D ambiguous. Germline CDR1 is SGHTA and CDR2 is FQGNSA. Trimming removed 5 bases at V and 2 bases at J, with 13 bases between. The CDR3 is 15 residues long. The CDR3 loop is CASSHITGAGNTIYF. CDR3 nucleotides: TGTGCCAGCAGCCACATTACCGGGGCTGGAAACACCATATATTTT. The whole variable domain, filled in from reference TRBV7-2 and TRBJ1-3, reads GAGVSQSPSNKVTEKGKDVELRCDPISGHTALYWYRQSLGQGLEFLIYFQGNSAPDKSGLPSDRFSAERTGGSVSTLTIQRTQQEDSAVYLCASSHITGAGNTIYFGEGSWLTVV.

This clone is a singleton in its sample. This CDR3 reads CASSLVSGVDTQYF. The CDR3 DNA is TGTGCCAGCAGCTTGGTTAGCGGGGTAGATACGCAGTATTTT. This chain joins TRBV5-5 and TRBJ2-3; 8 positions agree with TRBD2. Unmatched junction bases numbered 2, after V lost 0 bases and J lost 5 bases. The CDR3 is 14 amino acids. Germline assignment: CDR1 SGHKS and CDR2 YYEKEE (reference sequence). The whole variable domain, remainder taken from reference TRBV5-5 and TRBJ2-3, is DAGVTQSPTHLIKTRGQQVTLRCSPISGHKSVSWYQQVLGQGPQFIFQYYEKEERGRGNFPDRFSARQFPNYSSELNVNALLLGDSALYLCASSLVSGVDTQYFGPGTRLTVL.

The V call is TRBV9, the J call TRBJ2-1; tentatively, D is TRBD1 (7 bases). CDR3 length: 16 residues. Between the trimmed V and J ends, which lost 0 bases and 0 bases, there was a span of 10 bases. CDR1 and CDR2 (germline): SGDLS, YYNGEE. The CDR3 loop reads CASSVAEGASYNEQFF. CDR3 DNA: TGTGCCAGCAGCGTAGCGGAGGGGGCCTCCTACAATGAGCAGTTCTTC.

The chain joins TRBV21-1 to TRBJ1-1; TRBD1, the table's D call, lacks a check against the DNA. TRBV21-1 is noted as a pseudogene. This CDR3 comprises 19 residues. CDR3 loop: CASSMSWTGRQEQNTEAFF. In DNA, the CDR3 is TGTGCCAGCAGCATGTCGTGGACAGGGAGGCAAGAGCAGAACACTGAAGCTTTCTTT.

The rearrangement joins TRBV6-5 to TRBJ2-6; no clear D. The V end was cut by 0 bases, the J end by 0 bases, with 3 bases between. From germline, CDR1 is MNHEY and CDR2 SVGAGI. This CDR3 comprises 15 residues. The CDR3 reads CASSYSSSGANVLTF. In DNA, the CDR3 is TGTGCCAGCAGTTACTCGAGCTCTGGGGCCAACGTCCTGACTTTC.

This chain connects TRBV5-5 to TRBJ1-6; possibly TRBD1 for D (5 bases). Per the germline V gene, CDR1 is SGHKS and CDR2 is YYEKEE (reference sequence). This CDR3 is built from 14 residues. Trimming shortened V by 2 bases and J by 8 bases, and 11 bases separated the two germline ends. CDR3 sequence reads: CASSFGAGHSPLHF. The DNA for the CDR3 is TGTGCCAGCAGCTTTGGGGCAGGGCATTCACCCCTCCACTTT. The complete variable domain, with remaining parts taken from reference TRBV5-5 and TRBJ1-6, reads DAGVTQSPTHLIKTRGQQVTLRCSPISGHKSVSWYQQVLGQGPQFIFQYYEKEERGRGNFPDRFSARQFPNYSSELNVNALLLGDSALYLCASSFGAGHSPLHFGNGTRLTVT.

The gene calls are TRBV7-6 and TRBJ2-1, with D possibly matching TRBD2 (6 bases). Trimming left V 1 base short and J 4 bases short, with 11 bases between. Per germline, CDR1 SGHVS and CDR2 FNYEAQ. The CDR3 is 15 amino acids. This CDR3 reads CASSLEVAVYNEQFF. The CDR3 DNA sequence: TGTGCCAGCAGCTTAGAAGTAGCGGTATACAATGAGCAGTTCTTC.

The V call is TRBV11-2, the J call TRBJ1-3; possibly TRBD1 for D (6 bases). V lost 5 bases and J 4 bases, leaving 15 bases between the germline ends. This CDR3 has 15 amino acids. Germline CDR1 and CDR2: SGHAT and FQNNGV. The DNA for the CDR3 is TGTGCCAGCAGCCCCTCGACAGGCGGCGGAAACACCATATATTTT. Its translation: CASSPSTGGGNTIYF.

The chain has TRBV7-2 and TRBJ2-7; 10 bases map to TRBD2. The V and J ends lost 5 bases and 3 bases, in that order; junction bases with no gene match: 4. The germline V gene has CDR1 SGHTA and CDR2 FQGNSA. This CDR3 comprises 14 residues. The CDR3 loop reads CASSPGLANYEQYF. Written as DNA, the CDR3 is TGTGCCAGCAGCCCGGGACTAGCGAACTACGAGCAGTACTTC. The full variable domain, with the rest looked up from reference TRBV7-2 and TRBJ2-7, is GAGVSQSPSNKVTEKGKDVELRCDPISGHTALYWYRQSLGQGLEFLIYFQGNSAPDKSGLPSDRFSAERTGGSVSTLTIQRTQQEDSAVYLCASSPGLANYEQYFGPGTRLTVT.

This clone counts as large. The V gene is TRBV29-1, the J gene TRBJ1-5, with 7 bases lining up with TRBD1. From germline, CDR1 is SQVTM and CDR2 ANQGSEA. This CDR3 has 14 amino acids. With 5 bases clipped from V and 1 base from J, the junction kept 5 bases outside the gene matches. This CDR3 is CSVPGTESNQPQHF. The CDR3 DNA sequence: TGCAGCGTTCCCGGGACAGAAAGCAATCAGCCCCAGCATTTT.

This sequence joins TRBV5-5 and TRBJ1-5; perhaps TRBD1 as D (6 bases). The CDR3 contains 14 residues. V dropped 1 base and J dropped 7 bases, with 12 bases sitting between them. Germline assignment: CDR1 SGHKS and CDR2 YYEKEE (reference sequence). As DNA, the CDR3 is TGTGCCAGCAGCTTGCTAACAGGGAGCCAGCCCCAGCATTTT. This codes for CASSLLTGSQPQHF.

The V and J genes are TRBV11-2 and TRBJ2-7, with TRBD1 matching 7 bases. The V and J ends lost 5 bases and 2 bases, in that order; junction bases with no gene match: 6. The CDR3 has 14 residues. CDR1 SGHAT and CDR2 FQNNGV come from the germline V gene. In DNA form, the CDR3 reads TGTGCCAGCAGCCTGACAGGGAACGCCTACGAGCAGTACTTC. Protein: CASSLTGNAYEQYF. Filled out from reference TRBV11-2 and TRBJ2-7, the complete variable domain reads EAGVAQSPRYKIIEKRQSVAFWCNPISGHATLYWYQQILGQGPKLLIQFQNNGVVDDSQLPKDRFSAERLKGVDSTLKIQPAKLEDSAVYLCASSLTGNAYEQYFGPGTRLTVT.

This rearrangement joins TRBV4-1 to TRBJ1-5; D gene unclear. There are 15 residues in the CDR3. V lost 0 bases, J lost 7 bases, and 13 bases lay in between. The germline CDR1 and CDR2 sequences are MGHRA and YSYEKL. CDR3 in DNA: TGCGCCAGCAGCCAAGATCTCGAGGGAGGACAGCCCCAGCATTTT. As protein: CASSQDLEGGQPQHF.

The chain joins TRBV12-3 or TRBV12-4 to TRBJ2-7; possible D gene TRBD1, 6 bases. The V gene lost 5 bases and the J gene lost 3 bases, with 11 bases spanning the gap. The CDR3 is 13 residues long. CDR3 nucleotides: TGTGCCAGCAGTCACGGGACATACTACGAGCAGTACTTC. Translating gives CASSHGTYYEQYF.

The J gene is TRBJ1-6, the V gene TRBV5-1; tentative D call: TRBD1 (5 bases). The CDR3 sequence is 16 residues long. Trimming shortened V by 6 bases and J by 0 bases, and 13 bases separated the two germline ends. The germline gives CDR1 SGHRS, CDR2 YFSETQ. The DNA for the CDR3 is TGCGCCAGCAATGCAGGGCTCAGCTCCTATAATTCACCCCTCCACTTT. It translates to CASNAGLSSYNSPLHF.

The CDR3 DNA is TGTGCCATTCGGGCCGGGGGCTCCTACAATGAGCAGTTCTTC. Translating it yields CAIRAGGSYNEQFF. This chain joins TRBV24-1 and TRBJ2-1; possible D gene TRBD2, 6 bases. Trimming pared 11 bases from V and 0 bases from J, leaving 13 bases between. The CDR3 is 14 residues long. CDR1 and CDR2 from the germline V gene are KGHDR and SFDVKD.

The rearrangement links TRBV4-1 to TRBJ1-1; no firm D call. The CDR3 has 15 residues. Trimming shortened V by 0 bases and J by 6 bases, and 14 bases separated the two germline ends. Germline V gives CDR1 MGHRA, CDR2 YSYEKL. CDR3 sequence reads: CASSQDEGIGAEAFF. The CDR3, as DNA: TGCGCCAGCAGCCAAGATGAGGGTATCGGGGCTGAAGCTTTCTTT.

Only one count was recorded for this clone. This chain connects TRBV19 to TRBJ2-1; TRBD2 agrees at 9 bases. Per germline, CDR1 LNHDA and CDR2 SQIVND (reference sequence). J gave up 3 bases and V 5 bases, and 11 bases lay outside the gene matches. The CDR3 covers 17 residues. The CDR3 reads CASSWIGGGALYNEQFF. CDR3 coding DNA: TGTGCCAGTAGTTGGATTGGCGGGGGGGCTCTCTACAATGAGCAGTTCTTC.

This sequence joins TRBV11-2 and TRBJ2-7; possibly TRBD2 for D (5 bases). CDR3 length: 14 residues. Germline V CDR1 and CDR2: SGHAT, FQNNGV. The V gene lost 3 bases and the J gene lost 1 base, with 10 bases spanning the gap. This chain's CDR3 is CASSLWTDSYEQYF. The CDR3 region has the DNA TGTGCCAGCAGCTTGTGGACTGATTCCTACGAGCAGTACTTC. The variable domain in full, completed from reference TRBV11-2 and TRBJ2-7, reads EAGVAQSPRYKIIEKRQSVAFWCNPISGHATLYWYQQILGQGPKLLIQFQNNGVVDDSQLPKDRFSAERLKGVDSTLKIQPAKLEDSAVYLCASSLWTDSYEQYFGPGTRLTVT.